A selection of T cell receptor beta chains follows, all from one sample in a study of shared clonotypes between healthy human individuals. Only in-frame clones appear in the TCRdb table, and some are missing; sequencing was by immunoSEQ multiplex PCR. The table lists roughly 1,100,000 clones, about 76% of them singletons. What was sequenced was memory CD4+ T cells sorted from blood. These receptors all stem from a man between 18 and 35 years old in good health. CDR3s include the opening cysteine and the closing phenylalanine or tryptophan. D genes are given only for firm matches. Not all rows give a size; the values are once, few, many and, for expanded clones, a class.

>.|TRBV15|.|TRBJ2-5
TGTGCCACCAGCAGGGACTCAAGGGGCAGCTCAGAGACCCAGTACTTC
CATSRDSRGSSETQYF
>.|TRBV5-1|.|TRBJ1-4
TGCGCCAGCAGCTATTCAGGGGCGACTAATGAAAAACTGTTTTTT
CASSYSGATNEKLFF
>.|TRBV7-2|.|TRBJ2-2
TGTGCCAGCAGCCCCCGCGAGGTCAACACCGGGGAGCTGTTTTTT
CASSPREVNTGELFF
>.|TRBV4-3|.|TRBJ2-1
TGCGCCAGCAGCCTCGCTCTGGGACATTATTTAGGGGAGCAGTTCTTC
CASSLALGHYLGEQFF
>.|TRBV30|.|TRBJ1-4
TGTGCCTGGAGTAGACAGGCCATGGGCAATGAAAAACTGTTTTTT
CAWSRQAMGNEKLFF
>.|TRBV28|.|TRBJ1-4
TGTGCCAGCAGTTTAAGGGATGAAAAACTGTTTTTT
CASSLRDEKLFF
>.|TRBV4-1|.|TRBJ1-1
TGCGCCAGCAGCCAAGATCTTAAGGGTAGCACTGAAGCTTTCTTT
CASSQDLKGSTEAFF
>TRBD1|TRBV28|once|TRBJ1-2
TGTGCCAGCAGTCCGACAGGGGTTTATTATGGCTACACCTTC
CASSPTGVYYGYTF
>.|TRBV5-4|.|TRBJ1-3
TGTGCCAGCAGCTTTCCCAAGGGAGACACCATATATTTT
CASSFPKGDTIYF
>TRBD2|TRBV6-5|.|TRBJ2-3
TGTGCCAGCAGTTACGGGGCGGGAGAATCTGATACGCAGTATTTT
CASSYGAGESDTQYF
>.|TRBV16|.|TRBJ1-2
TGTGCCAGCAGCCAATCCGGAGGGGTTCGTGGCTACACCTTC
CASSQSGGVRGYTF
>.|TRBV5-1|.|TRBJ2-7
TGCGCCAGCAGCCCATGGGGGGAATCCGAGCAGTACTTC
CASSPWGESEQYF
>TRBD1|TRBV5-1|few|TRBJ2-2
TGCGCCAGCAAGCCGGGACAGGGAGGCACCGGGGAGCTGTTTTTT
CASKPGQGGTGELFF
>.|TRBV5-4|.|TRBJ2-1
TGTGCCAGCAGCTTTTCTCGCGAGCAGTTCTTC
CASSFSREQFF
>TRBD2|TRBV2|once|TRBJ2-5
TGTGCCAGCAGGGGACTATCGGAGACCCAGTACTTC
CASRGLSETQYF
>.|TRBV28|once|TRBJ1-5
TGTGCCAGCAATGAGGGACGGAACAATCAGCCCCAGCATTTT
CASNEGRNNQPQHF
>TRBD1|TRBV5-6|.|TRBJ1-4
TGTGCCAGCAGCTCCCCCCGATTTACAGGGGAAGAAAAACTGTTTTTT
CASSSPRFTGEEKLFF
>.|TRBV5-4|once|TRBJ2-7
TGTGCCAGCAGCCAAGCTACCCCAGGCGCCACCTACGAGCAGTACTTC
CASSQATPGATYEQYF
>TRBD2|TRBV9|.|TRBJ2-7
TGTGCCAGCAGCGTAGCTCCTAGCGGAGCCTACGAGCAGTACTTC
CASSVAPSGAYEQYF
>TRBD1|TRBV14|.|TRBJ1-1
TGTGCCAGCAGTCCCCTAGGGACAGGGTACACTGAAGCTTTCTTT
CASSPLGTGYTEAFF
>.|TRBV27|.|TRBJ2-1
TGTGCCAGCAGTTTATACTCTCCGGGCCGATCTCGCAATGAGCAGTTCTTC
CASSLYSPGRSRNEQFF
>.|TRBV19|many|TRBJ1-6
TGTGCCAGTAGTACCTCGGAGGGGGTCGCATCACCCCTCCACTTT
CASSTSEGVASPLHF
>.|TRBV5-1|once|TRBJ2-1
TGCGCCAGCAGCCCGACTAGTTTGAGCGTCCGGGAGCAGTTCTTC
CASSPTSLSVREQFF
>TRBD1|TRBV28|.|TRBJ2-3
TGTGCCAGCAGTGTAGGGACAGCCAGCACAGATACGCAGTATTTT
CASSVGTASTDTQYF
>TRBD1|TRBV13|.|TRBJ1-4
TGTGCCAGCAGCTTAACCAGGGGGCAGAAACTGTTTTTT
CASSLTRGQKLFF
>.|TRBV7-9|.|TRBJ2-5
TGTGCCAGCAGTTCCCCTGAAGAGACCCAGTACTTC
CASSSPEETQYF
>.|TRBV15|.|TRBJ1-6
TGTGCCACCAGCAGAGGGCTTACAGGGAGCTCCTATAATTCACCCCTCCACTTT
CATSRGLTGSSYNSPLHF
>.|TRBV10-3|.|TRBJ2-7
TGTGCCATCAGTGAACCAGGGGCAAGCTCCTACGAGCAGTACTTC
CAISEPGASSYEQYF
>TRBD1|TRBV5-1|.|TRBJ2-3
TGCGCCAGCAGCTTCTTGGACAGGGGGCAGGCAGATACGCAGTATTTT
CASSFLDRGQADTQYF
>.|TRBV7-2|.|TRBJ1-6
TGTGCCAGCAGCTTAAAGCGTGATAATTCACCCCTCCACTTT
CASSLKRDNSPLHF
>.|TRBV4-3|once|TRBJ1-3
TGCGCCAGCAGCCGAGCGATACAGGGTGACTCTGGAAACACCATATATTTT
CASSRAIQGDSGNTIYF
>.|TRBV5-1|few|TRBJ2-7
TGCGCCAGCAGCTCGGACCCCTCCTACGAGCAGTACTTC
CASSSDPSYEQYF
>TRBD2|TRBV9|.|TRBJ2-2
TGTGCCAGCAGCGTAGCGGGAGGTACCGGGGAGCTGTTTTTT
CASSVAGGTGELFF
>.|TRBV7-2|many|TRBJ1-1
TGTGCCAGCAGCTTAGTTTACACTGAAGCTTTCTTT
CASSLVYTEAFF
>.|TRBV6-5|.|TRBJ2-1
TGTGCCAGCGCTCCCTCCGGCGGCTCCTACAATGAGCAGTTCTTC
CASAPSGGSYNEQFF
>.|TRBV7-2|many|TRBJ2-6
TGTGCCAGCAGCGGCAAAGGGGGTGACGGCTCTGGGGCCAACGTCCTGACTTTC
CASSGKGGDGSGANVLTF
>TRBD1|TRBV12-5|.|TRBJ1-5
TGTGCTAGTGGGCAGGGGGCTTTACAGCCCCAGCATTTT
CASGQGALQPQHF
>.|TRBV5-6|.|TRBJ2-7
TGTGCCAGCAGCTTGCAGCGGCAATACGAGCAGTACTTC
CASSLQRQYEQYF
>TRBD1|TRBV25-1|.|TRBJ1-2
TGTGCCAGCAGTGCCTTGGACAGGGCAAATGGCTACACCTTC
CASSALDRANGYTF
>.|TRBV5-1|.|TRBJ2-7
TGCGCCAGCAGCTTGGGAGGGCTTTCTCGAGAGCAGTACTTC
CASSLGGLSREQYF
>.|TRBV7-2|.|TRBJ1-2
TGTGCCAGCAGCTTATCATCCTCACAGGTCCTAAACTATGGCTACACCTTC
CASSLSSSQVLNYGYTF
>.|TRBV5-5|.|TRBJ2-2
TGTGCCAGCAGCTCGAGACTAGACGGGGAGCTGTTTTTT
CASSSRLDGELFF
>.|TRBV5-1|.|TRBJ2-2
TGCGCCAGCAGCTTGGCTGCGGGGGAGCTGTTTTTT
CASSLAAGELFF
>.|TRBV4-3|.|TRBJ2-7
TGCGCCAGCAGCCCCGTCCCCTCTACGGAGCAGTACTTC
CASSPVPSTEQYF
>.|TRBV5-1|.|TRBJ2-1
TGCGCCAGCAGCTTGGCGATATCCGGTGAGCAGTTCTTC
CASSLAISGEQFF